This T cell receptor (beta chain) appears in the sequencing data of a study of cytomegalovirus exposure and HLA in healthy donors. Primers: 60 Vbeta forward and 13 Jbeta reverse. Sequencing used immunoSEQ multiplex PCR; TCRdb keeps in-frame clones, though not all of them. Among under 200,000 clones, 75% were seen once, and the ten largest hold almost 3%. To note about this clone: As yet, its antigen is unknown.

Losses at the gene ends were 5 bases for V and 1 base for J; bases not matched to a gene: 4. This CDR3 has 14 residues. The V gene's germline CDR1 is SNHLY and CDR2 FYNNEI. Study findings and constraints: Sequencing likely generated an artifact that appeared as a cluster of highly shared sequence variants. Apparent HLA restriction characterized most CMV-associated TCR beta chains in a later analysis. When the data were analyzed later, several of the most significant clusters appeared to be linked to common viral pathogens.

The V call is TRBV2, the J call TRBJ2-7, with TRBD1 matching 8 bases. The receptor's source is a woman between 50 and 59 years old in good health and CMV-seropositive. Sequencing used PBMCs. The CDR3 nucleotides read TGTGCCAGCAGTAGGGACAGGTTTTCCTACGAGCAGTACTTC. Translating gives CASSRDRFSYEQYF.